The 3 T cell receptor beta chains reported below all come from one sample, sequenced in a study of T cell changes during pregnancy in multiple sclerosis. Measured with immunoSEQ multiplex PCR; TCRdb has only the in-frame clones, and not every one. The table records some 100,000 clones, more than 80% of them present only once. The specimen was peripheral blood, collected in the second trimester of pregnancy. These receptors were taken from a female donor with multiple sclerosis, enrolled in a pregnancy study.

The chain links TRBV9 to TRBJ2-3; D perhaps matches TRBD2 (6 bases). The CDR3 runs 15 residues. Germline V lookup: CDR1 SGDLS, CDR2 YYNGEE. Deletions cut 3 bases from V and 1 base from J, with 12 bases between. CDR3 loop: CASSALDYRTDTQYF. CDR3 bases: TGTGCCAGCAGCGCGCTGGACTACCGCACAGATACGCAGTATTTT.

The CDR3 protein is CAWSPGVNTEAFF. CDR3 nucleotides: TGTGCCTGGAGTCCAGGGGTGAACACTGAAGCTTTCTTT. The chain employs TRBV30 and TRBJ1-1, with D tentatively TRBD1 (6 bases). There are 13 residues in the CDR3. Germline CDR1 reads GTSNPN; CDR2 reads SVGIG (reference sequence). Trimming cost V 2 bases and J 0 bases, with 7 bases left between them.

The genes are TRBV19 and TRBJ2-2, with 10 bases identical to TRBD2. CDR1 is LNHDA and CDR2 is SQIVND in the germline V gene (reference sequence). Trimming cost V 7 bases and J 5 bases; bases outside gene matches: 7. The CDR3 extends over 15 amino acids. The chain's CDR3 is CASNPSGSPTGELFF. The CDR3 DNA is TGTGCCAGTAACCCTAGCGGGAGTCCTACCGGGGAGCTGTTTTTT.